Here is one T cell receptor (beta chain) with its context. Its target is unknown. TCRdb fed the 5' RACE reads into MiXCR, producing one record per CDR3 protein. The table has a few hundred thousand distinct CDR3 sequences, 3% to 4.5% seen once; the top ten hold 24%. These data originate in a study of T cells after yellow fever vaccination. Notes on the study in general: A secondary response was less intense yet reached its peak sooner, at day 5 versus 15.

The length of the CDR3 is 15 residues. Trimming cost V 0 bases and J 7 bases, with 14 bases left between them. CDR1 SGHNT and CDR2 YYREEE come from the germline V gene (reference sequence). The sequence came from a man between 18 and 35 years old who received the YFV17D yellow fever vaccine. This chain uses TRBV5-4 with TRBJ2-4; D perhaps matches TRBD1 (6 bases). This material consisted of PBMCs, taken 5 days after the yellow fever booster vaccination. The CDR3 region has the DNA TGTGCCAGCAGCTTGGACCAGGGGCTGAGGAACATTCAGTACTTC. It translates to CASSLDQGLRNIQYF.